This TCR beta chain is from a study of blood T cell repertoires in COVID-19. Study details: From the United States, Italy and Spain came samples of acute and convalescent COVID-19. PBMCs, B-cell-depleted T cells, or T cells were the source of the cDNA or gDNA that made up the material.

Germline V gene sequence: CDR1 SGHKS, CDR2 YYEKEE (reference sequence). The CDR3 has 16 residues. J was trimmed by 0 bases and V by 4 bases; bases with no gene match: 7. Per the original methods: Reference gene primer amplification gave estimated nucleated cell counts. Profiled with immunoSEQ multiplex PCR; TCRdb holds only in-frame clones, not every one. That table is the source of V, J and clone size, and D and trimming were worked out from the DNA. The sample records roughly 63,000 clones, about 74% being singletons. The chain combines TRBV5-5 with TRBJ1-3; 7 bases fit TRBD1. The sequenced sample consisted of peripheral blood. This clonotype was obtained from an elderly woman with acute or convalescent COVID-19. The CDR3 nucleotides read TGTGCCAGCAGCGTCCGGGACAGATTCTCTGGAAACACCATATATTTT. Translating gives CASSVRDRFSGNTIYF. The whole variable domain, remainder taken from reference TRBV5-5 and TRBJ1-3, is DAGVTQSPTHLIKTRGQQVTLRCSPISGHKSVSWYQQVLGQGPQFIFQYYEKEERGRGNFPDRFSARQFPNYSSELNVNALLLGDSALYLCASSVRDRFSGNTIYFGEGSWLTVV.